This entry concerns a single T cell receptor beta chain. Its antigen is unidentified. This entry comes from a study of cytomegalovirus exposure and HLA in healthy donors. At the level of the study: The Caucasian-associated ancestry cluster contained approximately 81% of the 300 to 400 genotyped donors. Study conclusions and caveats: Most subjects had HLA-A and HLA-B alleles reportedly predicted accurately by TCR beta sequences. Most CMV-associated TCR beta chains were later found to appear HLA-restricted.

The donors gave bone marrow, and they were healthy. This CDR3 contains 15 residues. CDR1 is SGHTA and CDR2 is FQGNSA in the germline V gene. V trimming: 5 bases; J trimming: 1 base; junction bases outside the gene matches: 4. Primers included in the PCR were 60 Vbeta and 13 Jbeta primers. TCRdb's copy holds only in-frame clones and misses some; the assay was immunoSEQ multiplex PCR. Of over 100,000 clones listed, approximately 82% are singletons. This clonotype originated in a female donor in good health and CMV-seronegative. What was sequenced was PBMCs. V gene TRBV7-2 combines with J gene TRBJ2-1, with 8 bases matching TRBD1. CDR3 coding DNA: TGTGCCAGCAGCCAGCAGGGGGCATCCTACAATGAGCAGTTCTTC. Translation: CASSQQGASYNEQFF.